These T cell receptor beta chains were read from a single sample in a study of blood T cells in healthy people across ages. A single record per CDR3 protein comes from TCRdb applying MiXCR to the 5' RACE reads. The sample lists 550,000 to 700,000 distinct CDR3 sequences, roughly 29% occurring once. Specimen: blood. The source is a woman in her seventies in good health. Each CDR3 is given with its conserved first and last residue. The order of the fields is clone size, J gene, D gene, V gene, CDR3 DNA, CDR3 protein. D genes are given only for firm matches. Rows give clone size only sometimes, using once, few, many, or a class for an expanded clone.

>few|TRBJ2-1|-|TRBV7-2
TGTGCCAGCAGCTTAGTACAGGGAGTCCGGTTCTTC
CASSLVQGVRFF
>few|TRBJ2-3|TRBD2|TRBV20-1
TGCAGTGCTAGAGCGGGGGGGCCTGATACGCAGTATTTT
CSARAGGPDTQYF
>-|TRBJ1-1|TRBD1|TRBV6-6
TGTGCCAGCCGAGGGGGCGCTTGGTCTGAAGCTTTCTTT
CASRGGAWSEAFF
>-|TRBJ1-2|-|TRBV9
TGTGCCAGCAGCGTAGCGGGCTATGGCTACACCTTC
CASSVAGYGYTF
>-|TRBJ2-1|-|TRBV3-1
TGTGCCAGCAGCCTCCGGGGGGCGACGAATGAGCAGTTCTTC
CASSLRGATNEQFF
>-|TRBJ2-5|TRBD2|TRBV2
TGTGCCAGAACTAGCGGGGGAGAGACCCAGTACTTC
CARTSGGETQYF
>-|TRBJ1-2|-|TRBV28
TGTGCCACCTCATCACCGGGGGACTATGGCTACACCTTC
CATSSPGDYGYTF
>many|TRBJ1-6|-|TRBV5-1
TGCGCCAGCAGCTTGGGGGTTTATAATTCACCCCTCCACTTT
CASSLGVYNSPLHF
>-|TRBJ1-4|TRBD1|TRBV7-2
TGTGCCAGCAGCTTAGGACAGGGACGAGTTGCTAATGAAAAACTGTTTTTT
CASSLGQGRVANEKLFF
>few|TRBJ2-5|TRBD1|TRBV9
TGTGCCAGCAGCGACCGGACAGGGCAAGAGACCCAGTACTTC
CASSDRTGQETQYF
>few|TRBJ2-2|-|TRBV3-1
TGTGCCAGCAGCCCCGAGCACGGGGAGCTGTTTTTT
CASSPEHGELFF
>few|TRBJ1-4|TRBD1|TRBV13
TGTGCCAGCAGCCCGGGACAGGGGATTGAAAAACTGTTTTTT
CASSPGQGIEKLFF
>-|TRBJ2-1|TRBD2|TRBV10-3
TGTGCCATCAGTGAGTTGACTAGCGGGGAGGAGGAAGGCTCCTACAATGAGCAGTTCTTC
CAISELTSGEEEGSYNEQFF
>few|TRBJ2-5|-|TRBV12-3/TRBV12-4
TGTGCCAGCCGGGGGAGCGTAGGGGAAAAAGAGACCCAGTACTTC
CASRGSVGEKETQYF
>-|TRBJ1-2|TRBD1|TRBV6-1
TGTGCCAGCAGTGATTACAGGGCAGGGGGCTTCTTC
CASSDYRAGGFF
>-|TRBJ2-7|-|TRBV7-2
TGTGCCAGCAGCCGAGGAACCCCGCGGGACGAGCAGTACTTC
CASSRGTPRDEQYF
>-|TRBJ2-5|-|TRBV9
TGTGCCAGCAGCTCTTACGGCGCGACGGCAGAGACCCAGTACTTC
CASSSYGATAETQYF
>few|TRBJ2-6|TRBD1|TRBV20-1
TGCAGTGCTGCCCGACAGGGGGATTACAGCTCTGGGGCCAACGTCCTGACTTTC
CSAARQGDYSSGANVLTF
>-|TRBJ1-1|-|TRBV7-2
TGTGCCAGCAGCTTTTCGGGGGCTGGGGAAACTGAAGCTTTCTTT
CASSFSGAGETEAFF
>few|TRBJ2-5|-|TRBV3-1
TGTGCCAGCAGCCTGCAGTTGAAAGAGACCCAGTACTTC
CASSLQLKETQYF
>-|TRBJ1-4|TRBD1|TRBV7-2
TGTGCCAGCAGCCCGGGACAGGGCCGTAATGAAAAACTGTTTTTT
CASSPGQGRNEKLFF
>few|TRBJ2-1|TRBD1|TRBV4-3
TGCGCCAGCAGCCAAGTCCAGGGGGCGAGCTCCTACAATGAGCAGTTCTTC
CASSQVQGASSYNEQFF
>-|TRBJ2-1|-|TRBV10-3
TGTGCCATCAGTGAGTCTCCTAGTGGGTCCTACAATGAGCAGTTCTTC
CAISESPSGSYNEQFF
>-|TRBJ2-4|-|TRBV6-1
TGTGCCAGCAGTGTCAGGGCGGCCAAAAACATTCAGTACTTC
CASSVRAAKNIQYF
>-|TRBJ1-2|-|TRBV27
TGTGCCAGCAGTTTATATCCCAGGGATGGCTACACCTTC
CASSLYPRDGYTF
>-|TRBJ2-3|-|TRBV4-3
TGCGCCAGCAGCCCGGTACGGGCGAGCACAGATACGCAGTATTTT
CASSPVRASTDTQYF
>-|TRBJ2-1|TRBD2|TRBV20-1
TGCAGTGCTAGCCCGGGGGGGCTGGGGCGTGAGCAGTTCTTC
CSASPGGLGREQFF
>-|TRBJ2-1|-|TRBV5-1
TGCGCCACCGGGAGCGGAAGCTCCTACAATGAGCAGTTCTTC
CATGSGSSYNEQFF
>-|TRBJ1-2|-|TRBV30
TGTGCCTGGGTTACAGGAGGAGATGGCTACACCTTC
CAWVTGGDGYTF
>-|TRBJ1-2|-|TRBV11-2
TGTGCCAGCAGCTTGGGGGGGACTACCTACTATGGCTACACCTTC
CASSLGGTTYYGYTF
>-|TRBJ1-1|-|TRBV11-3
TGTGCCAGCAGCCCTCCCCGGGGGCTTCCTGAAGCTTTCTTT
CASSPPRGLPEAFF
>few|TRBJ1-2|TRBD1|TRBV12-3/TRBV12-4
TGTGCCAGCAGACCACAGGGGGCGATTGGCTACACCTTC
CASRPQGAIGYTF
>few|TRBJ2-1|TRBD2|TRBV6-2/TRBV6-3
TGTGCCAGCAGTCTTCGGACTAGCAGGTACAATGAGCAGTTCTTC
CASSLRTSRYNEQFF
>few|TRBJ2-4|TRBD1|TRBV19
TGTGCCAGTAGTATAGTCGGAGGGGCCTCCGGGACAGGCAAAAACATTCAGTACTTC
CASSIVGGASGTGKNIQYF
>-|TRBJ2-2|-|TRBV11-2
TGTGCCAGCAGCTTAGGGGGCCAAGGGGGAGGTAACGCCGGGGAGCTGTTTTTT
CASSLGGQGGGNAGELFF
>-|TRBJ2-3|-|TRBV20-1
TGCAGTGCTCCTAAGGCAACTGTAGCTACAGATACGCAGTATTTT
CSAPKATVATDTQYF
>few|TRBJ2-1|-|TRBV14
TGTGCCAGCAGCCCTCAGGAGGGGAATGAGCAGTTCTTC
CASSPQEGNEQFF
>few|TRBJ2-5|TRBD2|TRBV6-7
TGTGCCAGCAGTTATACCCTAGCGGGGGGGCGAGAGACCCAGTACTTC
CASSYTLAGGRETQYF
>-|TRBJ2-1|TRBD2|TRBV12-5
TGTGCTAGTGGTTTGGTACGGGGGGGATCTTACAATGAGCAGTTCTTC
CASGLVRGGSYNEQFF
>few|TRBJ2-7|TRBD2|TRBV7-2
TGTGCCAGCAGCTTAAAGTGTTCGATTTCTAGCGGGGGCTCCTACGAGCAGTACTTC
CASSLKCSISSGGSYEQYF
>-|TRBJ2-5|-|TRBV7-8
TGTGCCAGCAGCTCCTCACGAGGGGACCAGTACTTC
CASSSSRGDQYF
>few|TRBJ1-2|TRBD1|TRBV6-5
TGTGCCAGCAGTTACTCGATTGGGACAGACTACGAATATGGCTACACCTTC
CASSYSIGTDYEYGYTF
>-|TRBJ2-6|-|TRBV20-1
TGCAGTGCGAGAGAACTCCCCGGAAGGGGGGCCGACGTCCTGACTTTC
CSARELPGRGADVLTF
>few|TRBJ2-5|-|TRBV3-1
TGTGCCAGCAGCCAAGGGGAGGTGAAAGAGACCCAGTACTTC
CASSQGEVKETQYF
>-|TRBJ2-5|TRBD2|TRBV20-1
TGCAGTGCTAGATCTCCGACTAGCGGGGAAGAGACCCAGTACTTC
CSARSPTSGEETQYF
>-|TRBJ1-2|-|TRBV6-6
TGTGCCAGCAGTTACTCGCTGGTGAACTATGGCTACACCTTC
CASSYSLVNYGYTF
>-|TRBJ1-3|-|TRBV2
TGTGCCAGCAGTAGTTCTAGCTCTGGAAACACCATATATTTT
CASSSSSSGNTIYF
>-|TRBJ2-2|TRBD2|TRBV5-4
TGTGCCAGCAGCGCCGGACTAGCGGGGAAGAACACCGGGGAGCTGTTTTTT
CASSAGLAGKNTGELFF
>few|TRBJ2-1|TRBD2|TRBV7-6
TGTGCCAGCAGCTTAGCGTATGGCGGGGGGGCTAGCAACGAGCAGTTCTTC
CASSLAYGGGASNEQFF
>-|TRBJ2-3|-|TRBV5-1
TGCGCCAGCAGCTACTCTCTCGGAGATACGCAGTATTTT
CASSYSLGDTQYF
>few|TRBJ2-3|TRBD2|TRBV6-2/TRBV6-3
TGTGCCACCACTAGCGGATACACAGATACGCAGTATTTT
CATTSGYTDTQYF